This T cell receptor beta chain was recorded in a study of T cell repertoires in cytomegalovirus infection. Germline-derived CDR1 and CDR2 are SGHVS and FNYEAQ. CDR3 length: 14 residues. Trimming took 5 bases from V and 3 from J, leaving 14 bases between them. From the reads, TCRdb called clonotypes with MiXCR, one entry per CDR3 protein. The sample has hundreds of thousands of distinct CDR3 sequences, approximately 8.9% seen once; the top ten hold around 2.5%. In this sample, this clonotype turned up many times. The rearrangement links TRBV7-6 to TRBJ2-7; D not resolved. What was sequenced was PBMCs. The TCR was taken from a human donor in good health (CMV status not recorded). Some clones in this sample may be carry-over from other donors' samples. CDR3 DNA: TGTGCCAGCAGCCCGGTACAGAGCGTCTACGAGCAGTACGTC. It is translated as CASSPVQSVYEQYV.